This T cell receptor (beta chain) derives from a study of cytomegalovirus exposure and HLA in healthy donors. The wider study: In a later analysis, the roughly 130 validation repertoires were reported to have used the same platform as the 600 to 700 first-cohort repertoires.

TCRdb's copy holds only in-frame clones and misses some; the assay was immunoSEQ multiplex PCR. The sample holds 250,000 to 400,000 clones, approximately 88% seen once. The germline gives CDR1 MGHRA, CDR2 YSYEKL. The CDR3 runs 15 residues. With 0 bases removed from V and 4 bases from J, the gap between germline ends came to 10 bases. The clonotype comes from a man aged 25-45 years in good health and CMV-seronegative. The chain recombines TRBV4-1 with TRBJ1-5; D might be TRBD1 (5 bases). Sequenced input: PBMCs. CDR3 DNA: TGCGCCAGCAGCCAAGAGTCCGGGGGGAATCAGCCCCAGCATTTT. Its protein is CASSQESGGNQPQHF.